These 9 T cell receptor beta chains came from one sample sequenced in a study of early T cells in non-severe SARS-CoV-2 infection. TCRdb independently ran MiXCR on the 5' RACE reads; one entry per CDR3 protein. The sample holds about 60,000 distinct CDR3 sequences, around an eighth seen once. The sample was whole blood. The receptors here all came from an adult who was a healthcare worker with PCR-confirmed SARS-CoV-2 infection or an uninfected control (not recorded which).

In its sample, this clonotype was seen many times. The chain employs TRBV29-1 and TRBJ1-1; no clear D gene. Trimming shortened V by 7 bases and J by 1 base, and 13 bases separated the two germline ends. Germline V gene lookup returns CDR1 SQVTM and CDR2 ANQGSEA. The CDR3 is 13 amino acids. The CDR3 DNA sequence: TGCAGCGCTGGTAGAGGCGGGAACACTGAAGCTTTCTTT. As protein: CSAGRGGNTEAFF.

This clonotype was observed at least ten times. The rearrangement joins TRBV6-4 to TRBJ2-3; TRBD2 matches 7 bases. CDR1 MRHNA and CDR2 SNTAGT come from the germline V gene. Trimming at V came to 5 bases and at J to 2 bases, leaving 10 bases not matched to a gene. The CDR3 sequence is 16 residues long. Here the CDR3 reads CASSSAPGLTTDTQYF. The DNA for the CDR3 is TGTGCCAGCAGTTCCGCTCCGGGACTAACCACAGATACGCAGTATTTT.

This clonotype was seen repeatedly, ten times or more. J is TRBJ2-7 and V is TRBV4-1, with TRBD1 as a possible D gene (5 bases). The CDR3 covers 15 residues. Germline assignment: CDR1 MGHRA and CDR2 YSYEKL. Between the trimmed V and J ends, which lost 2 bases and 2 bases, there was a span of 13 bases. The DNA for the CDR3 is TGCGCCAGCAGCCAACGTCTAGGGGAAACCTACGAGCAGTACTTC. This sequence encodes CASSQRLGETYEQYF.

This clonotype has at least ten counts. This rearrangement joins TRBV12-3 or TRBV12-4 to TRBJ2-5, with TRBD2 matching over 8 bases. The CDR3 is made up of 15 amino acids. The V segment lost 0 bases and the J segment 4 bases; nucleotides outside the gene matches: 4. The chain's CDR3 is CASSLAGLAGETQYF. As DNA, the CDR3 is TGTGCCAGCAGTTTAGCTGGCCTAGCGGGAGAGACCCAGTACTTC.

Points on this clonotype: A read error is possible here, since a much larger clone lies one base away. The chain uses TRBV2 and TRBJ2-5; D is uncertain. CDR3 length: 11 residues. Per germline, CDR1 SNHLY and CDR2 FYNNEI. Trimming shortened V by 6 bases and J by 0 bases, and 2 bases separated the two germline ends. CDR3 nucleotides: TGTGCCAGCAGATACCAAGAGACCCAGTACTTC. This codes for CASRYQETQYF.

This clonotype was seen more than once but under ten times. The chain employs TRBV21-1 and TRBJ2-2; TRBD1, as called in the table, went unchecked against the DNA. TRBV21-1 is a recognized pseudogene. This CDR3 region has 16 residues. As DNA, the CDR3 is TGTGCCATCGCCCTACACCTGGACAGGAACACCGGGGAGCTGTTTTTT. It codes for CAIALHLDRNTGELFF.

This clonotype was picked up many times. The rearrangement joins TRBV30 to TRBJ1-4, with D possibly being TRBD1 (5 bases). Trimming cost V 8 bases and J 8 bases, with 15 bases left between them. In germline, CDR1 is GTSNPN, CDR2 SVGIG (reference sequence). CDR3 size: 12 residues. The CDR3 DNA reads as TGTGCCCGGCAGGGTGGTGGAGAAAAACTGTTTTTT. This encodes CARQGGGEKLFF.

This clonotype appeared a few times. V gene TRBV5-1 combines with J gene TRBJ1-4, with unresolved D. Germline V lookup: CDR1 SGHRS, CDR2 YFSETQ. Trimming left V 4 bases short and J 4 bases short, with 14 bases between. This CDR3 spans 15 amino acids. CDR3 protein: CASSLTMAGNEKLFF. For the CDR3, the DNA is TGCGCCAGCAGCCTAACCATGGCGGGTAATGAAAAACTGTTTTTT.

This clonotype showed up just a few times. For the CDR3, the DNA is TGTGCCAGCAGCCAAGGGTGGAGACTAGAGTCCGGGGAGCTGTTTTTT. Protein: CASSQGWRLESGELFF. The gene calls are TRBV7-6 and TRBJ2-2; D is possibly TRBD2 (6 bases). V lost 5 bases, J lost 6 bases, and 19 bases lay in between. The CDR3 covers 16 residues. Germline assignment: CDR1 SGHVS and CDR2 FNYEAQ.